The 16 T cell receptor beta chains given below trace back to one sample, sequenced in a study of T cell changes during pregnancy in multiple sclerosis. The data were produced by immunoSEQ multiplex PCR, yet TCRdb's version contains in-frame clones alone and is incomplete. The sample carries tens of thousands of clones, over 80% recorded once. This specimen was peripheral blood, taken in the first trimester of pregnancy. These receptors originate from a female donor with multiple sclerosis, enrolled in a pregnancy study.

This clone showed up just a few times. This chain connects TRBV6-6 to TRBJ1-1, with D tentatively TRBD1 (6 bases). Trimming removed 4 bases from V and 3 bases from J, with 9 bases in between. The CDR3 length is 13 residues. CDR1 is MNHNY and CDR2 is SVGAGI in the germline V gene (reference sequence). The CDR3 loop is CASSSQGDTEAFF. The CDR3 nucleotides read TGTGCCAGCAGTTCACAGGGAGACACTGAAGCTTTCTTT.

The chain couples TRBV28 to TRBJ2-1; 9 nucleotides align to TRBD2. Germline V gene lookup returns CDR1 MDHEN and CDR2 SYDVKM. The CDR3 runs 16 residues. The J segment lost 7 bases and the V segment lost 5 bases, leaving 12 bases of the junction unmatched. The chain's CDR3 is CASSITGLAGKNEQFF. The CDR3 coding sequence is TGTGCCAGCAGTATAACGGGACTAGCCGGCAAAAATGAGCAGTTCTTC.

This clone came up once. V is TRBV11-2 and J is TRBJ2-7, with unresolved D. The CDR3 is made up of 14 amino acids. Germline lookup yields CDR1 SGHAT and CDR2 FQNNGV. V shed 5 bases and J shed 2 bases, with 13 bases lying between them. The CDR3: CASSLFQSTYEQYF. In DNA form, the CDR3 reads TGTGCCAGCAGCCTCTTCCAGTCAACCTACGAGCAGTACTTC.

The V and J genes are TRBV18 and TRBJ1-1; D is perhaps TRBD1 (5 bases). The CDR3 length is 13 residues. The ends were cut back, 6 bases at V and 1 base at J, with 9 bases in the middle. Germline CDR1 and CDR2: KGHSH and LQKENI. CDR3: CASSLGANTEAFF. The CDR3 DNA is TGTGCCAGCTCCCTAGGGGCGAACACTGAAGCTTTCTTT.

The count of this clone is one. The J gene is TRBJ1-2, the V gene TRBV28; 7 bases fit TRBD1. Germline V gives CDR1 MDHEN, CDR2 SYDVKM. The CDR3 loop spans 11 amino acids. Trimming removed 6 bases from V and 7 bases from J; junction bases left unmatched: 2. This chain's CDR3 is CASSRQGGYTF. The CDR3 DNA is TGTGCCAGCAGCCGACAGGGTGGCTACACCTTC.

The rearrangement joins TRBV15 to TRBJ2-5; D is perhaps TRBD2 (5 bases). The CDR3 extends over 12 amino acids. Per the germline V gene, CDR1 is LNHNV and CDR2 is YYDKDF (reference sequence). The V gene lost 5 bases and the J gene lost 5 bases, with 9 bases spanning the gap. The DNA of the CDR3 is TGTGCCACCAGCGAGGGCTGGGAGACCCAGTACTTC. It is translated as CATSEGWETQYF.

The J gene is TRBJ1-2, the V gene TRBV11-2; perhaps TRBD1 as D (6 bases). Germline lookup yields CDR1 SGHAT and CDR2 FQNNGV. V lost 3 bases to trimming and J lost 4 bases, with 15 bases between them. This CDR3 has 15 amino acids. CDR3 sequence: CASSFGRGRSYGYTF. Here the CDR3 DNA reads TGTGCCAGCAGCTTCGGCAGGGGAAGGAGCTATGGCTACACCTTC.

For the CDR3, the DNA is TGTGCCAGCAGTTTAGACAGGCCCTATGAAGCTTTCTTT. As protein: CASSLDRPYEAFF. This chain joins TRBV28 and TRBJ1-1; D might be TRBD1 (6 bases). The germline gives CDR1 MDHEN, CDR2 SYDVKM. Trimming stripped 2 bases from V and 7 bases from J, with 11 bases between. The CDR3 extends over 13 amino acids.

The rearrangement joins TRBV27 to TRBJ1-2; TRBD1 aligns across 9 bases. V dropped 8 bases and J dropped 4; count of bases not matched to a gene: 8. This CDR3 contains 14 residues. CDR1 is MNHEY and CDR2 is SMNVEV in the germline V gene (reference sequence). The CDR3 protein is CASGQTGGGYGYTF. As DNA, the CDR3 is TGTGCCAGCGGACAGACAGGGGGAGGCTATGGCTACACCTTC.

This clone was detected once. This chain joins TRBV7-3 and TRBJ1-2; 7 bases fit TRBD1. The CDR3 loop spans 13 amino acids. The ends lost 5 bases at V and 3 bases at J; junction bases unmatched: 3. Germline V CDR1 and CDR2: SGHTA, FQGTGA. CDR3 region: CASSPGTDYGYTF. The CDR3 DNA follows: TGTGCCAGCAGCCCAGGGACAGACTATGGCTACACCTTC. Full variable domain (remainder filled in from reference TRBV7-3 and TRBJ1-2): GAGVSQTPSNKVTEKGKYVELRCDPISGHTALYWYRQSLGQGPEFLIYFQGTGAADDSGLPNDRFFAVRPEGSVSTLKIQRTERGDSAVYLCASSPGTDYGYTFGSGTRLTVV.

The chain couples TRBV5-1 to TRBJ2-7; 8 bases agree with TRBD2. This CDR3 is 15 amino acids long. CDR1 SGHRS and CDR2 YFSETQ come from the germline V gene. V lost 4 bases and J lost 3; bases outside the gene matches: 9. This chain's CDR3 is CASSPEREIGYEQYF. The CDR3, as DNA: TGCGCCAGCAGCCCGGAGCGGGAGATTGGCTACGAGCAGTACTTC.

On this clone itself: The junction departs from germline at one end; a sequencing error may be responsible. This CDR3 is also generated by other DNA sequences in the sample. This chain connects TRBV4-3 to TRBJ1-2; TRBD1 might be the D (6 bases). CDR1 is LGHNA, CDR2 YSLEER, per germline. The CDR3 runs to 15 residues. This chain's CDR3 is CASSQDGQTSFGYTF. In DNA, the CDR3 is TGCGCCAGCAGTCAAGATGGACAGACCTCCTTTGGCTACACCTTC.

This chain connects TRBV11-2 to TRBJ2-2; 9 positions match TRBD2. This CDR3 has 15 amino acids. The ends lost 1 base at V and 4 bases at J; junction bases unmatched: 1. Germline assignment: CDR1 SGHAT and CDR2 FQNNGV. CDR3 sequence: CASSLVTSGTGELFF. The DNA for the CDR3 is TGTGCCAGCAGCTTAGTGACTAGCGGCACCGGGGAGCTGTTTTTT.

The CDR3, as DNA: TGCGCCAGCAGCTCAACCCCAGGGGAGGGCTACACCTTC. Translation: CASSSTPGEGYTF. V is TRBV5-1 and J is TRBJ1-2; D possibly corresponds to TRBD1 (6 bases). Deletions cut 3 bases from V and 8 bases from J, with 14 bases between. Germline V gives CDR1 SGHRS, CDR2 YFSETQ. The CDR3 contains 13 residues.

The V call is TRBV7-9, the J call TRBJ2-7; unclear D gene. Trimming cost V 1 base and J 0 bases, with 10 bases left between them. Germline lookup yields CDR1 SEHNR and CDR2 FQNEAQ (reference sequence). The CDR3 has 15 amino acids. The CDR3 nucleotides are TGTGCCAGCAGCTTAGATTTAGATACCTCCTACGAGCAGTACTTC. Translating gives CASSLDLDTSYEQYF.

The chain employs TRBV4-1 and TRBJ2-3, with D hard to call. Deletions cut 0 bases from V and 2 bases from J, with 12 bases between. The CDR3 loop spans 16 amino acids. CDR1 MGHRA and CDR2 YSYEKL come from the germline V gene. The CDR3 spells CASSQDHWQDTDTQYF. CDR3 DNA: TGCGCCAGCAGCCAAGATCATTGGCAGGACACAGATACGCAGTATTTT.